The T cell receptor (beta chain) under discussion was sequenced for a study of identical twins (dated by TCRdb to the mid-2010s). About the study as a whole: TCR alpha and beta repertoires from monozygotic twins, unrelated adults of various ages and cord blood were deep-sequenced to test whether fetal clonotypes persist. To rule out contamination, replicate twin experiments were performed at different times with different library preparation protocols. The research as a whole found: Out-of-frame TCR alpha sequences shared between twins showed an excess of low generation-probability sequences compared with coincidental sharing between unrelated individuals. In beta out-of-frame sequences, excess twin sharing was weaker, because having fewer shared sequences lowered the signal-to-noise ratio. Invariant T cells such as MAIT and iNKT could partly confound zero-insertion analyses, although diverse VJ usage argued against such confounding for most clonotypes. In monozygotic twins, out-of-frame TCR alpha sharing was systematically underestimated by recombination models, although the models agreed with sharing between unrelated individuals. Because the same donors could not be followed over many years, the conclusions relied on cross-sectional statistical analysis. Fewer insertions were carried by abundant cord blood beta clonotypes; a weaker similar trend was observed in young adult naive repertoires, while no such trend was observed in memory repertoires.

Libraries came from 5' RACE. This sample was sequenced with an Illumina HiSeq 2000. Template switching added a universal primer binding site, and the final cDNA carried a unique molecular identifier that allowed TCR cDNA molecules to be counted accurately. Specific primers in the conserved constant-segment region were used to synthesize first-strand cDNA for TCR alpha and beta chains. Each cDNA library was double barcoded, with a SMART-Mk sample barcode plus Illumina barcodes, to control for contamination. TruSeq adapter sequences along with Illumina sample barcodes were introduced in two successive PCR steps. The Illumina HiSeq platform was used with custom primers to sequence TCR alpha and beta cDNA libraries. For the original study's pipeline: MiGEC was used to process raw reads and extract unique molecular identifiers, and MiXCR was used to find CDR3 positions. For each individual, recombination models were inferred using an EM algorithm with the repgenHMM and IGoR tools. The tcR package in R was used for shared clonotype analysis, with sharing normalized by the product of cloneset sizes. To study raw recombination free of thymic and clonal selection effects, out-of-frame nonproductive sequences were analyzed. Through fastp at Q25 and MiXCR, TCRdb rebuilt clones from the public reads, retaining in-frame beta chains. Each CDR3 protein gets just one entry, which takes the most common genes and DNA from the rows behind it. Here the V and J calls rest on TCRdb's processing, not on the authors' analysis. Counted in this sample were approximately 230,000 distinct CDR3 sequences; more than 12% of them appeared once. The ten largest make up 8.8% of the sample.

The CDR3 starts with the cysteine, ends with the phenylalanine, and has 15 residues. The retained sequence is limited to the CDR3, 45 bases, with the frame set at the first base. V lost 0 bases and J lost 8 bases, and the count of bases not matched to a germline gene is 7. The germline V gene provides CDR1 MNHEY and CDR2 SVGEGT. All donors were healthy Caucasians. Miltenyi CD45RO+ enrichment and human naive T-cell isolation kits were used to isolate memory (CD45RO+) and naive T cells from PBMC. Note on this clonotype: Its antigen target is currently unknown. A much larger clone lies one base from this, so it may be a read error.

This receptor was identified in a woman in her late teens or twenties in good health. The chain is assembled from TRBV6-2 or TRBV6-3 and TRBJ2-7, and TRBD2 matches 10 of the central bases. The sequenced sample consisted of memory (CD45RO+) T cells sorted from blood. The cell subset or site tag for this specimen amounts to: CD45RO+ enriched T cells. The encoded CDR3 is CASSYSASGSDKQYF. Read as DNA, the sequence is TGTGCCAGCAGTTACTCGGCTAGCGGGAGCGACAAGCAGTACTTC.